The T cell receptor beta chain under discussion was sequenced for a study of shared clonotypes between healthy human individuals. Germline lookup yields CDR1 SGDLS and CDR2 YYNGEE. The V gene end was trimmed by 2 bases and the J gene end by 3 bases; junction bases not matched to a gene: 11. This CDR3 comprises 18 residues. The method was immunoSEQ multiplex PCR; TCRdb's version includes in-frame clones alone and lacks a portion of them. The sample holds under 650,000 clones, around 96% seen once. The sample taken for sequencing was naive CD4+ T cells sorted from blood. Subset of the sample: CD45RA+ positively selected. This receptor was obtained from a woman in her 30s in good health. J is TRBJ2-3 and V is TRBV9, with 11 nucleotides matching TRBD2. The CDR3 sequence: CASSVLAGGILATDTQYF. The DNA of the CDR3 is TGTGCCAGCAGCGTCCTAGCGGGAGGTATTTTGGCGACAGATACGCAGTATTTT.